This TCR beta chain stems from a study of T cells in Graves' hyperthyroidism and ophthalmopathy. Germline loops: CDR1 SGHVS, CDR2 FQNEAQ. The V gene end was trimmed by 5 bases and the J gene end by 14 bases; junction bases not matched to a gene: 7. The CDR3 runs to 13 residues. This clonotype was detected only once. Its antigen is unknown. Amplified TCR beta CDR3 regions came from RNA transcripts. HTBI primers drove first-round RT-PCR of the TCR CDR3. TCRdb processed the multiplex PCR reads anew with MiXCR; each CDR3 protein has one entry. The sample shows hundreds of thousands of distinct CDR3 sequences, 45% of them seen only once. Regarding the study as a whole: Ophthalmopathy and stable hyperthyroidism were separated by a 13 V-J model.

Diagnoses were established using clinical symptoms, serum thyroxine and TRAb, thyroid ultrasound and orbital computed tomography. The genes are TRBV7-8 and TRBJ1-6; TRBD1 aligns across 9 bases. Material for sequencing was peripheral blood or thyroid tissue (not recorded which). This TCR derives from an adult man with Graves' disease, either hyperthyroidism or ophthalmopathy (not recorded which). The CDR3 spells CASSPGTGTALHF. The CDR3 region has the DNA TGTGCCAGCAGCCCCGGGACAGGGACCGCCCTCCACTTT.